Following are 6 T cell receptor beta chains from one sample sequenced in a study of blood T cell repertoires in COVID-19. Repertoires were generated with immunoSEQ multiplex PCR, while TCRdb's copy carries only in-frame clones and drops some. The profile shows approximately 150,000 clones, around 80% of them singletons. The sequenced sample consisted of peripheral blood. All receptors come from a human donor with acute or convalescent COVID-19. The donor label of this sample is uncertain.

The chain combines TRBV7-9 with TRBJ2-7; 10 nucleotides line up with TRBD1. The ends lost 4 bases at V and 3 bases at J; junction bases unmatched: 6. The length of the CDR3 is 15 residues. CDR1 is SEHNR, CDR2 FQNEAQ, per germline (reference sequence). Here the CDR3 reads CASSSTGGAVYEQYF. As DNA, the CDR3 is TGTGCCAGCAGCTCGACAGGGGGCGCAGTCTACGAGCAGTACTTC.

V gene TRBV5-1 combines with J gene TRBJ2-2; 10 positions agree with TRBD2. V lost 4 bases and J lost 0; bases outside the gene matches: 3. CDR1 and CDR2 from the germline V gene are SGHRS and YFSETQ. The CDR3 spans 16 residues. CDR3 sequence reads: CASSRSGGPNTGELFF. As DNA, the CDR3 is TGCGCCAGCAGCCGTAGCGGGGGGCCGAACACCGGGGAGCTGTTTTTT.

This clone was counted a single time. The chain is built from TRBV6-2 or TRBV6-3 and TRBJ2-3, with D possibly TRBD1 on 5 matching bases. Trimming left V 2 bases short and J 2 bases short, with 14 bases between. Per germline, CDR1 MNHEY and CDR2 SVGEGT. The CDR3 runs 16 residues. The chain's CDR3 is CASSYDIRGDTDTQYF. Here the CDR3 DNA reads TGTGCCAGCAGTTACGATATTAGGGGCGACACAGATACGCAGTATTTT.

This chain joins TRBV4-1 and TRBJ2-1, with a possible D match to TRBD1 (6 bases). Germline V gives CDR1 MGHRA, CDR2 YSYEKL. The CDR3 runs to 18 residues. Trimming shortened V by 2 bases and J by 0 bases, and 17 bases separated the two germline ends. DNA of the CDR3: TGCGCCAGCAGCCAACTTCCCCGGACAGCGAGCTCCTACAATGAGCAGTTCTTC. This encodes CASSQLPRTASSYNEQFF.

CDR3 in DNA: TGTGCCAGTAGTATAGGGGGTCGTGGAGGCCGCACAGATACGCAGTATTTT. Encoded protein: CASSIGGRGGRTDTQYF. The chain carries TRBV19 and TRBJ2-3; a weak D match, TRBD2 (5 bases). Germline V CDR1 and CDR2: LNHDA, SQIVND (reference sequence). V lost 1 base to trimming and J lost 1 base, with 15 bases between them. The CDR3 has 17 amino acids.

The CDR3 is CASSEAPDRRAFF. The CDR3 DNA is TGTGCCAGCAGTGAAGCCCCGGACAGGAGGGCTTTCTTT. This chain connects TRBV2 to TRBJ1-1, with TRBD1 matching 7 bases. Germline CDR1 SNHLY, CDR2 FYNNEI. This CDR3 is built from 13 residues. Unmatched junction bases numbered 6, after V lost 0 bases and J lost 11 bases.